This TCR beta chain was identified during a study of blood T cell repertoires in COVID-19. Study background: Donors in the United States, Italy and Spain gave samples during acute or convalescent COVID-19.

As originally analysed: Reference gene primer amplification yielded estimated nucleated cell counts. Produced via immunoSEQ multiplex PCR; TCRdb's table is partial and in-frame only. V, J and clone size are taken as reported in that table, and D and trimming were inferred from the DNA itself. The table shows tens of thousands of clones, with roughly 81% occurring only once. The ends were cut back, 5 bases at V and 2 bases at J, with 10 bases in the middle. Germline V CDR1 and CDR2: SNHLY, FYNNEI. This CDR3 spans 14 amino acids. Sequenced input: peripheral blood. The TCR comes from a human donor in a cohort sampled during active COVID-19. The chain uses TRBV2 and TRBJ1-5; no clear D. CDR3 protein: CASSPDRGNQPQHF. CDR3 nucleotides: TGTGCCAGCAGTCCTGATCGGGGCAATCAGCCCCAGCATTTT.